The next 14 T cell receptor beta chains were all read from a single sample in a study of blood T cell repertoires in COVID-19. Profiled with immunoSEQ multiplex PCR; TCRdb holds only in-frame clones, not every one. The sample consists of fewer than 150,000 clones, more than 75% of them appearing once. The sequenced sample was peripheral blood. The receptors shown here come from a woman in her 70s with acute or convalescent COVID-19.

The V call is TRBV10-3, the J call TRBJ1-2; TRBD1 is a possible D gene (5 bases). CDR3 length: 11 amino acids. Trimming took 3 bases from V and 8 from J, leaving 7 bases between them. Germline V gene data show CDR1 as ENHRY and CDR2 as SYGVKD. CDR3 amino acids: CAISDGGGYTF. The CDR3 DNA reads TGTGCCATCAGTGACGGGGGAGGCTACACCTTC.

The chain is built from TRBV7-8 and TRBJ1-1, with 7 bases identical to TRBD1. CDR3 length: 14 residues. Germline V gene data show CDR1 as SGHVS and CDR2 as FQNEAQ. V shed 5 bases, J shed 4 bases, and the junction held 7 bases outside the gene matches. The CDR3 DNA is TGTGCCAGCAGCCCACGACAGGGTATCACTGAAGCTTTCTTT. This encodes CASSPRQGITEAFF.

In regard to this clone: This sample also contains other DNA sequences that code for the same CDR3. The chain joins TRBV18 to TRBJ2-7; 7 bases are shared with TRBD1. Germline V lookup: CDR1 KGHSH, CDR2 LQKENI. V dropped 3 bases and J dropped 4; count of bases not matched to a gene: 3. This CDR3 contains 13 residues. The DNA for the CDR3 is TGTGCCAGCTCACCCGGGACAGCTTACGAGCAGTACTTC. Its protein is CASSPGTAYEQYF.

This chain connects TRBV7-8 to TRBJ1-1; D possibly corresponds to TRBD1 (5 bases). Trimming pared 5 bases from V and 1 base from J, leaving 14 bases between. This CDR3 is 15 amino acids long. Germline values: CDR1 SGHVS, CDR2 FQNEAQ. DNA for the CDR3: TGTGCCAGCAGCGTAACCCAGGGCGGGAACACTGAAGCTTTCTTT. Translation: CASSVTQGGNTEAFF.

The chain carries TRBV28 and TRBJ1-6; TRBD1 might be the D (5 bases). From germline, CDR1 is MDHEN and CDR2 SYDVKM. Trimming pared 6 bases from V and 4 bases from J, leaving 16 bases between. CDR3 length: 16 amino acids. The DNA for the CDR3 is TGTGCCAGCAGATCCCTCGGGGGGAGTTATAATTCACCCCTCCACTTT. This encodes CASRSLGGSYNSPLHF.

The chain has TRBV7-3 and TRBJ2-3; unclear D gene. CDR1 SGHTA and CDR2 FQGTGA come from the germline V gene. The CDR3 spans 13 residues. V shed 7 bases and J shed 2 bases, with 10 bases lying between them. This CDR3 reads CASTERPTDTQYF. The DNA for the CDR3 is TGTGCCAGCACGGAGAGACCCACAGATACGCAGTATTTT. Full variable domain (outside the CDR3, taken from reference TRBV7-3 and TRBJ2-3): GAGVSQTPSNKVTEKGKYVELRCDPISGHTALYWYRQSLGQGPEFLIYFQGTGAADDSGLPNDRFFAVRPEGSVSTLKIQRTERGDSAVYLCASTERPTDTQYFGPGTRLTVL.

CDR3 residues: CASSHSRTGTNTEAFF. Here the CDR3 DNA reads TGTGCCAGCAGCCATTCCAGGACAGGGACTAACACTGAAGCTTTCTTT. J is TRBJ1-1 and V is TRBV3-1 (or the pseudogene TRBV3-2); 8 nucleotides align to TRBD1. In germline, CDR1 is LGHDT, CDR2 YNNKEL (reference sequence). The V gene end was trimmed by 3 bases and the J gene end by 2 bases; junction bases not matched to a gene: 8. The CDR3 consists of 16 residues.

The gene calls are TRBV28 and TRBJ2-7; D might be TRBD1 (5 bases). This CDR3 has 13 residues. Germline V gene sequence: CDR1 MDHEN, CDR2 SYDVKM. Trimming cost V 7 bases and J 3 bases, with 13 bases left between them. The CDR3 nucleotides are TGTGCCAGCACAGGACACACATTCTACGAGCAGTACTTC. It yields the protein CASTGHTFYEQYF.

The gene calls are TRBV7-2 and TRBJ2-7; 10 bases fit TRBD1. The V gene end was trimmed by 2 bases and the J gene end by 4 bases; junction bases not matched to a gene: 5. The germline CDR1 and CDR2 sequences are SGHTA and FQGNSA. CDR3 length: 15 amino acids. CDR3 amino acids: CASSLPTGGWYEQYF. The CDR3 nucleotides read TGTGCCAGCAGCTTACCGACAGGGGGCTGGTACGAGCAGTACTTC.

The J gene is TRBJ2-7, the V gene TRBV18, with D possibly matching TRBD1 (5 bases). The V end was cut by 4 bases, the J end by 3 bases, with 7 bases between. The CDR3 covers 12 residues. Germline assignment: CDR1 KGHSH and CDR2 LQKENI. In DNA, the CDR3 is TGTGCCAGCTCACTAGACAGCTACGAGCAGTACTTC. This gives the protein CASSLDSYEQYF.

The CDR3 is CASSLGTGGKDYEQYF. In nucleotides, the CDR3 is TGCGCCAGCAGCTTGGGAACAGGGGGCAAGGATTACGAGCAGTACTTC. The chain employs TRBV5-1 and TRBJ2-7; 9 nucleotides align to TRBD1. CDR1 SGHRS and CDR2 YFSETQ come from the germline V gene. Trimming at V came to 0 bases and at J to 4 bases, leaving 8 bases not matched to a gene. CDR3 length: 16 residues.

This clone was seen just once. This sequence joins TRBV5-1 and TRBJ2-3; maybe TRBD1 (6 bases). The ends were cut back, 0 bases at V and 4 bases at J, with 15 bases in the middle. Germline assignment: CDR1 SGHRS and CDR2 YFSETQ. CDR3 length equals 16 residues. The CDR3 loop is CASSLGTGYRADTQYF. Written as DNA, the CDR3 is TGCGCCAGCAGCTTGGGAACAGGGTATAGGGCAGATACGCAGTATTTT.

The rearrangement links TRBV6-6 to TRBJ1-1; 8 bases are a match to TRBD1. The CDR3 is 14 residues long. J gave up 1 base and V 6 bases, and 4 bases lay outside the gene matches. Germline assignment: CDR1 MNHNY and CDR2 SVGAGI (reference sequence). This chain's CDR3 is CASSIGQGNTEAFF. CDR3 DNA sequence: TGTGCCAGCAGCATCGGACAGGGGAACACTGAAGCTTTCTTT.

The chain uses TRBV28 and TRBJ1-2; 8 positions agree with TRBD1. CDR1 is MDHEN, CDR2 SYDVKM, per germline. Germline trimming cut 5 bases from V and 0 bases from J; bases unmatched to any gene: 14. This CDR3 comprises 18 residues. For the CDR3, the DNA is TGTGCCAGCAGTCCAAGCCCCGGGACAGGAGTAACTAACTATGGCTACACCTTC. Translation gives CASSPSPGTGVTNYGYTF.